The 24 T cell receptor beta chains in this list originate from one sample, sequenced in a study of cytomegalovirus exposure and HLA in healthy donors. TCRdb keeps only in-frame clones here, not all; method: immunoSEQ multiplex PCR. The sample records some 220,000 clones, under 95% being singletons. Sequencing used PBMCs. These TCRs come from a woman under 30 in good health and CMV-seronegative.

The CDR3 here is CASSLGGRTGRAGELFF. CDR3 sequence (DNA): TGTGCCAGCAGCTTGGGGGGGAGGACAGGGCGTGCCGGGGAGCTGTTTTTT. V is TRBV11-2 and J is TRBJ2-2; D might be TRBD1 (8 bases). Germline CDR1 is SGHAT and CDR2 is FQNNGV. This CDR3 region has 17 residues. V lost 3 bases to trimming and J lost 6 bases, with 20 bases between them.

This chain connects TRBV5-6 to TRBJ1-6; D unresolved. Trimming took 4 bases from V and 3 from J, leaving 17 bases between them. The CDR3 runs 17 residues. The germline gives CDR1 SGHDT, CDR2 YYEEEE. The CDR3 spells CASSPRPRGVYNSPLHF. The CDR3 nucleotides are TGTGCCAGCAGCCCCCGGCCCCGGGGAGTCTATAATTCACCCCTCCACTTT.

The chain has TRBV29-1 and TRBJ2-7, with 10 positions matching TRBD2. V shed 2 bases, J shed 3 bases, and the junction held 1 base outside the gene matches. CDR3 length: 13 residues. The germline V gene encodes CDR1 SQVTM and CDR2 ANQGSEA. The CDR3 spells CSVESSGGYEQYF. The CDR3 region has the DNA TGCAGCGTTGAATCTAGCGGGGGCTACGAGCAGTACTTC.

V gene TRBV30 combines with J gene TRBJ1-1; D may be TRBD1 (6 bases). Trimming took 1 base from V and 7 from J, leaving 10 bases between them. This CDR3 spans 12 amino acids. Germline lookup yields CDR1 GTSNPN and CDR2 SVGIG (reference sequence). The CDR3, as DNA: TGTGCCTGGAGTGACAGGGTTCTTGAAGCTTTCTTT. The encoded protein is CAWSDRVLEAFF.

The rearrangement links TRBV28 to TRBJ1-1; no firm D call. This CDR3 is 13 amino acids long. V dropped 2 bases and J dropped 7 bases, with 11 bases sitting between them. Germline V CDR1 and CDR2: MDHEN, SYDVKM. The CDR3 coding sequence is TGTGCCAGCAGTTTAGACACAGCCCTTGAAGCTTTCTTT. Translating it yields CASSLDTALEAFF.

The rearrangement links TRBV11-2 to TRBJ1-3; D is unclear. The germline V gene encodes CDR1 SGHAT and CDR2 FQNNGV. CDR3 size: 14 residues. Trimming removed 1 base from V and 1 base from J, with 5 bases in between. CDR3 nucleotide sequence: TGTGCCAGCAGCTTAGCCGTATCTGGAAACACCATATATTTT. It encodes CASSLAVSGNTIYF.

The rearrangement joins TRBV6-5 to TRBJ2-7; 7 bases line up with TRBD2. Per the germline V gene, CDR1 is MNHEY and CDR2 is SVGAGI. The CDR3 runs to 13 residues. In DNA, the CDR3 is TGTGCATGCCGGCGCGGACTAGAACGCGAGCAGTACTTC. Its translation is CACRRGLEREQYF.

This CDR3 reads CASSLRQGRGDTEAFF. As DNA, the CDR3 is TGTGCCAGCAGCTTGAGGCAGGGGCGTGGCGACACTGAAGCTTTCTTT. The chain uses TRBV7-6 and TRBJ1-1, with D possibly being TRBD1 (6 bases). The CDR3 is made up of 16 amino acids. Germline assignment: CDR1 SGHVS and CDR2 FNYEAQ. The ends were cut back, 3 bases at V and 3 bases at J, with 17 bases in the middle.

This chain connects TRBV29-1 to TRBJ2-2; a possible D gene is TRBD2 (6 bases). The CDR3 is 14 amino acids. Germline loops: CDR1 SQVTM, CDR2 ANQGSEA. Trimming pared 8 bases from V and 1 base from J, leaving 14 bases between. The CDR3: CSSHEGGNTGELFF. In DNA form, the CDR3 reads TGCAGCTCCCATGAGGGAGGGAACACCGGGGAGCTGTTTTTT.

J is TRBJ2-5 and V is TRBV25-1; tentative D call: TRBD1 (5 bases). This CDR3 is built from 15 residues. V lost 11 bases and J 1 base, leaving 20 bases between the germline ends. CDR1 MGHDK and CDR2 SYGVNS come from the germline V gene. CDR3 sequence (DNA): TGTGCCCCTAGGGAAAGGGGCCCTCCCCAAGAGACCCAGTACTTC. Amino acid sequence: CAPRERGPPQETQYF.

This chain links TRBV4-1 with TRBJ2-7, with 10 nucleotides matching TRBD2. Trimming cost V 5 bases and J 6 bases; bases outside gene matches: 10. CDR1 and CDR2 (germline): MGHRA, YSYEKL. The CDR3 covers 15 residues. CDR3 nucleotides: TGCGCCAGCAGCAGATGGCTAGCGGGAGCCTGCGAGCAGTACTTC. Residues: CASSRWLAGACEQYF.

V and J are TRBV5-5 and TRBJ2-2; the D is unclear. CDR1 and CDR2 from the germline V gene are SGHKS and YYEKEE (reference sequence). Trimming left V 4 bases short and J 2 bases short, with 9 bases between. The CDR3 runs to 14 residues. CDR3 residues: CASSPGPNTGELFF. In DNA, the CDR3 is TGTGCCAGCAGCCCTGGCCCTAACACCGGGGAGCTGTTTTTT.

The chain carries TRBV11-2 and TRBJ2-5; D gene uncertain. CDR3 length: 14 residues. Germline CDR1 reads SGHAT; CDR2 reads FQNNGV. V lost 3 bases to trimming and J lost 2 bases, with 10 bases between them. DNA of the CDR3: TGTGCCAGCAGCTTTTGGGCAGAACAAGAGACCCAGTACTTC. It encodes CASSFWAEQETQYF.

The chain has TRBV5-1 and TRBJ1-1; 12 nucleotides agree with TRBD1. The CDR3 is 14 amino acids. The V segment lost 4 bases and the J segment 6 bases; nucleotides outside the gene matches: 4. Looked up from germline, CDR1 is SGHRS and CDR2 is YFSETQ. The CDR3: CASSGDRGRSEAFF. CDR3 bases: TGCGCCAGCAGCGGGGACAGGGGGCGTTCTGAAGCTTTCTTT.

J is TRBJ2-7 and V is TRBV7-8; 10 positions agree with TRBD1. The CDR3 is 16 amino acids. Germline CDR1 reads SGHVS; CDR2 reads FQNEAQ. V lost 5 bases to trimming and J lost 1 base; unmatched junction nucleotides: 8. CDR3 DNA sequence: TGTGCCAGCAGCCCTCAGACAGGGGGCATTTCCTACGAGCAGTACTTC. It is translated as CASSPQTGGISYEQYF.

This clone was recorded once. The J gene is TRBJ1-2, the V gene TRBV30, with 7 bases lining up with TRBD1. The junction had 3 bases not matched to a gene; V was cut back by 3 bases and J by 2 bases. Germline values: CDR1 GTSNPN, CDR2 SVGIG (reference sequence). The CDR3 is 13 amino acids. The CDR3 DNA reads TGTGCCTGGAGCCAACAGGGGAACTATGGCTACACCTTC. It codes for CAWSQQGNYGYTF.

The gene calls are TRBV19 and TRBJ1-2, with 8 bases that match TRBD1. CDR1 is LNHDA and CDR2 is SQIVND in the germline V gene (reference sequence). After removal of 5 bases from V and 6 bases from J, the junction contained 8 bases not matched to a gene. The length of the CDR3 is 14 residues. This CDR3 is CASSPVTGGDGYTF. The CDR3 nucleotides are TGTGCCAGTAGTCCGGTAACAGGGGGTGATGGCTACACCTTC. The entire variable domain, with the rest obtained from reference TRBV19 and TRBJ1-2, is as follows: DGGITQSPKYLFRKEGQNVTLSCEQNLNHDAMYWYRQDPGQGLRLIYYSQIVNDFQKGDIAEGYSVSREKKESFPLTVTSAQKNPTAFYLCASSPVTGGDGYTFGSGTRLTVV.

J is TRBJ1-5 and V is TRBV10-2; 7 nucleotides line up with TRBD1. V was clipped by 6 bases and J by 2 bases; unmatched bases: 4. Germline V CDR1 and CDR2: WSHSY, SAAADI. CDR3 length equals 14 residues. The CDR3 nucleotides read TGCGCCAGCAGGCCTACAGGGGGCAATCAGCCCCAGCATTTT. As protein: CASRPTGGNQPQHF.

Only a few counts were recorded for this clone. V gene TRBV27 combines with J gene TRBJ1-2, with D tentatively TRBD1 (6 bases). The germline V and J ends were trimmed by 4 bases and 8 bases, with 11 bases remaining between them. This CDR3 comprises 12 residues. Germline values: CDR1 MNHEY, CDR2 SMNVEV (reference sequence). CDR3 nucleotide sequence: TGTGCCAGCAGTTCAGGGGTAGGGGGCTACACCTTC. Residues: CASSSGVGGYTF.

This clone appeared a single time. The chain is built from TRBV30 and TRBJ2-1; weak D call: TRBD1 (6 bases). The CDR3 extends over 13 amino acids. Germline V gene lookup returns CDR1 GTSNPN and CDR2 SVGIG (reference sequence). The V and J ends lost 4 bases and 4 bases respectively, with 11 bases between them. CDR3 sequence: CAWNLQGYNEQFF. CDR3 coding DNA: TGTGCCTGGAACTTACAGGGATACAATGAGCAGTTCTTC.

The chain couples TRBV5-6 to TRBJ2-1; TRBD2 agrees at 15 bases. The germline CDR1 and CDR2 sequences are SGHDT and YYEEEE. The CDR3 has 17 amino acids. Losses at the gene ends were 0 bases for V and 7 bases for J; bases not matched to a gene: 5. In DNA form, the CDR3 reads TGTGCCAGCAGCTTGGGAGTCGGACTAGCGGGAGGGAATGAGCAGTTCTTC. Translated: CASSLGVGLAGGNEQFF.

The chain links TRBV27 to TRBJ2-1; 12 bases are shared with TRBD2. V was clipped by 2 bases and J by 4 bases; unmatched bases: 3. The length of the CDR3 is 16 residues. Germline CDR1 and CDR2: MNHEY and SMNVEV (reference sequence). The CDR3 DNA reads as TGTGCCAGCAGTTTACCCCTAGCGGGAGGGTACAATGAGCAGTTCTTC. Translated, it gives CASSLPLAGGYNEQFF.

The V and J genes are TRBV19 and TRBJ2-7; possible D gene TRBD1, 6 bases. Trimming cost V 5 bases and J 1 base, with 18 bases left between them. The CDR3 runs 16 residues. Germline values: CDR1 LNHDA, CDR2 SQIVND (reference sequence). The DNA of the CDR3 is TGTGCCAGTAGTGCCCCAACAGGGAAGAAGTCCTACGAGCAGTACTTC. Residues: CASSAPTGKKSYEQYF.

V gene TRBV10-3 combines with J gene TRBJ1-1, with TRBD1 identical over 10 bases. The CDR3 spans 14 residues. CDR1 and CDR2 (germline): ENHRY, SYGVKD. Unmatched junction bases numbered 5, after V lost 5 bases and J lost 5 bases. Here the CDR3 reads CAISFGQGGTEAFF. DNA for the CDR3: TGTGCCATCAGTTTCGGACAGGGGGGGACTGAAGCTTTCTTT.